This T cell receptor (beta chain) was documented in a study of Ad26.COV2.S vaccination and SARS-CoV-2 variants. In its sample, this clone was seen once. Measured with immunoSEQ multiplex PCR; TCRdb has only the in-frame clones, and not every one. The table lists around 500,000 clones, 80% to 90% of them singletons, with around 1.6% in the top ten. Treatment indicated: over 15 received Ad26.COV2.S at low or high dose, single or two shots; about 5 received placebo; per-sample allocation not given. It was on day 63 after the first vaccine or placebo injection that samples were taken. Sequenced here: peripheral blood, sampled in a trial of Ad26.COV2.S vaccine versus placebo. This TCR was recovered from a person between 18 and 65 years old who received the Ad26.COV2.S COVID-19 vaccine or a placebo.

The CDR3 DNA sequence: TGTGCCAGCAGTGTTCACGGCGATAGCAATCAGCCCCAGCATTTT. This sequence encodes CASSVHGDSNQPQHF. The chain links TRBV2 to TRBJ1-5; D is ambiguous. V lost 4 bases and J lost 0, with 10 bases in between. The germline V gene has CDR1 SNHLY and CDR2 FYNNEI. The CDR3 covers 15 residues.